Listed here are 3 T cell receptor beta chains from one sample, sequenced in a study of T cell repertoires in cytomegalovirus infection (dated 2019 in TCRdb). The antigens for these receptors are not known. The reads were generated on an Illumina HiSeq 1500. TCRdb itself trimmed the public reads at Q25 with fastp, ran MiXCR and retained productive beta chains. Here each entry gathers all rows of one CDR3 protein and keeps the most common genes and DNA. Across this sample there are about 920,000 distinct CDR3 sequences, with approximately 30% seen only once. Jointly, the top ten make up under 15% of the sample. The meaning of the sample's treatment or condition label: in vitro stimulation with specific CMV peptide epitopes to enrich CMV-specific T cells. The sequences come from cultured CD8+ T cells from PBMCs, collected from culture after CMV antigen stimulation. The receptor source for this set is a human donor in good health (CMV status not recorded). Some clones in this sample may be carry-over from other donors' samples.

The J gene is TRBJ2-5, the V gene TRBV7-9; 7 nucleotides line up with TRBD1. Looked up from germline, CDR1 is SEHNR and CDR2 is FQNEAQ (reference sequence). V trimming: 2 bases; J trimming: 0 bases; junction bases outside the gene matches: 6. This CDR3 is built from 16 residues. The CDR3 reads CASSLITGADQETQYF. The CDR3 region has the DNA TGTGCCAGCAGCTTAATTACAGGGGCGGACCAAGAGACCCAGTACTTC.

The rearrangement joins TRBV29-1 to TRBJ1-2; no definite D call. This CDR3 region has 9 residues. Germline V gene lookup returns CDR1 SQVTM and CDR2 ANQGSEA. Trimming took 7 bases from V and 5 from J, leaving 5 bases between them. The CDR3: CSDSYGYTF. CDR3 sequence (DNA): TGCAGCGATTCATATGGCTACACCTTC. Variable domain in full (rest from reference TRBV29-1 and TRBJ1-2): SAVISQKPSRDICQRGTSLTIQCQVDSQVTMMFWYRQQPGQSLTLIATANQGSEATYESGFVIDKFPISRPNLTFSTLTVSNMSPEDSSIYLCSDSYGYTFGSGTRLTVV.

This clonotype was seen a few times. V is TRBV28 and J is TRBJ2-7; TRBD2 aligns across 8 bases. The CDR3 is made up of 14 amino acids. The J segment lost 0 bases and the V segment lost 8 bases, leaving 6 bases of the junction unmatched. The germline V gene encodes CDR1 MDHEN and CDR2 SYDVKM. CDR3 sequence (DNA): TGTGCCAGCTGGGGCGGGGGGCGCTCCTACGAGCAGTACGTC. It is translated as CASWGGGRSYEQYV.